Each of the 17 T cell receptor beta chains below was sequenced from the same sample in a study of human T cells and chemical hapten exposure. Time point meaning: patch test 2, 6 weeks after DPC sensitization. This sample's treatment: therapeutic diphenylcyclopropenone sensitization with weekly scalp DPC. From the RACE reads, TCRdb called clonotypes with MiXCR, one entry per CDR3 protein. This table holds 85,000 to 100,000 distinct CDR3 sequences, approximately 10% found once. Sample: whole blood, taken in connection with sensitization to the hapten diphenylcyclopropenone (DPC). These receptors were collected from a man aged 35 to 55 with alopecia areata. Some clones in this sample may be carry-over from other donors' samples.

V usage is TRBV3-1 and J usage is TRBJ2-1; TRBD1 might be the D (5 bases). CDR1 and CDR2 (germline): LGHDT, YNNKEL (reference sequence). With 0 bases removed from V and 6 bases from J, the gap between germline ends came to 18 bases. The CDR3 consists of 17 residues. For the CDR3, the DNA is TGTGCCAGCAGCCAAGATAGAAAGGTAGGGGTTTTCAATGAGCAGTTCTTC. Translated, it gives CASSQDRKVGVFNEQFF.

This chain links TRBV11-2 with TRBJ2-1, with 7 bases lining up with TRBD1. V shed 2 bases and J 10 bases; nucleotides not matched to a gene: 5. The CDR3 consists of 13 residues. Per the germline V gene, CDR1 is SGHAT and CDR2 is FQNNGV. DNA for the CDR3: TGTGCCAGCAGCTTACAGGGGGTCGCAGAGCAGTTCTTC. Amino acid sequence: CASSLQGVAEQFF. Looking up the rest from reference TRBV11-2 and TRBJ2-1 gives the full variable domain: EAGVAQSPRYKIIEKRQSVAFWCNPISGHATLYWYQQILGQGPKLLIQFQNNGVVDDSQLPKDRFSAERLKGVDSTLKIQPAKLEDSAVYLCASSLQGVAEQFFGPGTRLTVL.

The CDR3, as DNA: TGTGCCACCAGTGATGGTGGAGCGGGTGACCAAGAGACCCAGTACTTC. Protein: CATSDGGAGDQETQYF. This rearrangement joins TRBV24-1 to TRBJ2-5, with a possible D match to TRBD2 (6 bases). V lost 3 bases, J lost 0 bases, and 13 bases lay in between. Per the germline V gene, CDR1 is KGHDR and CDR2 is SFDVKD. The CDR3 totals 16 residues.

The J gene is TRBJ2-1, the V gene TRBV24-1, with D possibly matching TRBD1 (6 bases). The germline gives CDR1 KGHDR, CDR2 SFDVKD. CDR3 length equals 14 residues. The ends were cut back, 7 bases at V and 4 bases at J, with 13 bases in the middle. This CDR3 reads CATRSRDTYNEQFF. The CDR3 nucleotides read TGTGCCACCAGGTCCCGGGACACTTACAATGAGCAGTTCTTC.

This clonotype was recorded many times. The chain joins TRBV12-3 or TRBV12-4 to TRBJ1-3; maybe TRBD1 (5 bases). The CDR3 sequence is 14 residues long. Trimming shortened V by 1 base and J by 3 bases, and 7 bases separated the two germline ends. The CDR3 reads CASSLGTSGNTIYF. CDR3 nucleotide sequence: TGTGCCAGCAGTTTAGGGACAAGTGGAAACACCATATATTTT.

This clonotype was observed a few times. The gene calls are TRBV21-1 and TRBJ2-7; the table's D call, TRBD1, has no DNA check behind it. TRBV21-1 is a documented pseudogene. The CDR3 sequence is 15 residues long. The CDR3 loop reads CASRGGQGMTYEQYF. The CDR3 nucleotides are TGTGCCAGCAGAGGGGGTCAGGGAATGACCTACGAGCAGTACTTC.

The rearrangement uses TRBV7-6 and TRBJ2-3, with unresolved D. The V gene lost 1 base and the J gene lost 7 bases, with 12 bases spanning the gap. The CDR3 consists of 14 residues. Germline assignment: CDR1 SGHVS and CDR2 FNYEAQ. The CDR3 DNA follows: TGTGCCAGCAGCTTAGGGGATGGAGCGAATACGCAGTATTTT. As protein: CASSLGDGANTQYF. The full variable domain, in which reference TRBV7-6 and TRBJ2-3 provide the parts outside the CDR3, is GAGVSQSPRYKVTKRGQDVALRCDPISGHVSLYWYRQALGQGPEFLTYFNYEAQQDKSGLPNDRFSAERPEGSISTLTIQRTEQRDSAMYRCASSLGDGANTQYFGPGTRLTVL.

The chain combines TRBV13 with TRBJ1-1; the match to TRBD1 covers 8 bases. Germline V gene data show CDR1 as PRHDT and CDR2 as FYEKMQ (reference sequence). The J segment lost 7 bases and the V segment lost 5 bases, leaving 9 bases of the junction unmatched. The CDR3 is made up of 14 amino acids. CDR3 amino acids: CASSARQGKDEAFF. The DNA of the CDR3 is TGTGCCAGCAGCGCCCGACAGGGGAAAGATGAAGCTTTCTTT.

The sample holds many counts of this clonotype. The gene calls are TRBV2 and TRBJ1-1; the D is unclear. The CDR3 covers 14 residues. Between the trimmed V and J ends, which lost 7 bases and 2 bases, there was a span of 14 bases. Germline V CDR1 and CDR2: SNHLY, FYNNEI. CDR3 amino acids: CASTLVGGNTEAFF. The CDR3 region has the DNA TGTGCCAGCACATTAGTTGGCGGTAACACTGAAGCTTTCTTT.

J is TRBJ2-1 and V is TRBV29-1, with 8 bases that match TRBD1. Germline CDR1 and CDR2: SQVTM and ANQGSEA. Unmatched junction bases numbered 8, after V lost 7 bases and J lost 0 bases. The CDR3 is made up of 15 amino acids. The CDR3 loop reads CSAEPGGSSYNEQFF. For the CDR3, the DNA is TGCAGCGCCGAACCAGGGGGCAGCTCCTACAATGAGCAGTTCTTC.

The chain recombines TRBV14 with TRBJ2-5, with 7 bases identical to TRBD2. The CDR3 consists of 15 residues. Germline lookup yields CDR1 SGHDN and CDR2 FVKESK. V gave up 1 base and J gave up 4 bases; unmatched junction bases: 6. CDR3 residues: CASSQVPGGSETQYF. CDR3 DNA: TGTGCCAGCAGCCAAGTCCCCGGGGGGTCAGAGACCCAGTACTTC.

This clonotype was seen repeatedly, ten times or more. J is TRBJ2-2 and V is TRBV4-3; a possible D gene is TRBD2 (5 bases). In germline, CDR1 is LGHNA, CDR2 YSLEER. The CDR3 contains 13 residues. Trimming shortened V by 4 bases and J by 6 bases, and 9 bases separated the two germline ends. CDR3 region: CASSLEAAGELFF. CDR3 coding DNA: TGCGCCAGCAGCCTGGAGGCGGCCGGGGAGCTGTTTTTT.

The gene calls are TRBV27 and TRBJ2-1; 10 nucleotides agree with TRBD2. From germline, CDR1 is MNHEY and CDR2 SMNVEV (reference sequence). V was pared by 2 bases and J by 4 bases, with 5 bases of the junction left unmatched. The CDR3 has 16 amino acids. The chain's CDR3 is CASSLRPTSGYNEQFF. The CDR3 coding sequence is TGTGCCAGCAGTTTAAGGCCGACTAGCGGGTACAATGAGCAGTTCTTC.

CDR3 amino acids: CSVVTGSSYEQYF. Written as DNA, the CDR3 is TGCAGCGTTGTTACAGGCAGCTCCTACGAGCAGTACTTC. This chain uses TRBV29-1 with TRBJ2-7, with TRBD1 as a possible D gene (5 bases). This CDR3 is built from 13 residues. CDR1 SQVTM and CDR2 ANQGSEA come from the germline V gene. The V gene lost 4 bases and the J gene lost 0 bases, with 10 bases spanning the gap.

The chain joins TRBV7-2 to TRBJ2-3; no firm D call. The V gene lost 2 bases and the J gene lost 2 bases, with 8 bases spanning the gap. The CDR3 is made up of 14 amino acids. Germline assignment: CDR1 SGHTA and CDR2 FQGNSA. CDR3 in amino acids: CASSLLTSTDTQYF. The CDR3 bases are TGTGCCAGCAGCTTATTAACCTCCACAGATACGCAGTATTTT.

At least ten counts were recorded for this clonotype. The V gene is TRBV5-5, the J gene TRBJ2-3; 10 nucleotides align to TRBD1. The CDR3 has 16 residues. After removal of 4 bases from V and 5 bases from J, the junction contained 10 bases not matched to a gene. Germline lookup yields CDR1 SGHKS and CDR2 YYEKEE (reference sequence). Written as DNA, the CDR3 is TGTGCCAGCAGCGCCGAGACAGGGGGCGGTGGAGATACGCAGTATTTT. Translating gives CASSAETGGGGDTQYF.

This clonotype was detected ten times or more. The V call is TRBV2, the J call TRBJ2-1, with 10 bases lining up with TRBD1. CDR3 length equals 15 residues. With V trimmed by 6 bases and J by 2 bases, 4 bases remained unmatched. Germline V gene lookup returns CDR1 SNHLY and CDR2 FYNNEI. Written as DNA, the CDR3 is TGTGCCAGCAGGGTGGGACAGGGGCCCTACAATGAGCAGTTCTTC. The encoded protein is CASRVGQGPYNEQFF.